The 26 T cell receptor beta chains listed next were all sequenced from one sample in a study of PD-L1 blockade in urothelial cancer. Produced via immunoSEQ multiplex PCR; TCRdb's table is partial and in-frame only. The sample comprises 83,000 or so clones, around four fifths of which are singletons, and approximately 8% rests with the top ten. Time point in this sample: peripheral blood 6 weeks after treatment start. Sequenced material: PBMCs, taken around atezolizumab (anti-PD-L1) treatment. The receptors here all came from a man aged 70 or older with urothelial cancer.

The chain links TRBV5-6 to TRBJ2-5; D uncertain. The CDR3 has 13 amino acids. V lost 1 base, J lost 2 bases, and 6 bases lay in between. Looked up from germline, CDR1 is SGHDT and CDR2 is YYEEEE. The CDR3, as DNA: TGTGCCAGCAGCTTGTATCGGCAAGAGACCCAGTACTTC. Protein sequence: CASSLYRQETQYF.

Remarks on this clone: In the same sample, other DNA sequences code for this CDR3. V is TRBV9 and J is TRBJ2-1; D call uncertain. The CDR3 has 15 amino acids. Deletions cut 0 bases from V and 1 base from J, with 8 bases between. Germline loops: CDR1 SGDLS, CDR2 YYNGEE. The CDR3 is CASSVETGSYNEQFF. The CDR3 DNA sequence: TGTGCCAGCAGCGTAGAAACGGGTTCCTACAATGAGCAGTTCTTC. The whole variable domain, filled in from reference TRBV9 and TRBJ2-1, reads DSGVTQTPKHLITATGQRVTLRCSPRSGDLSVYWYQQSLDQGLQFLIQYYNGEERAKGNILERFSAQQFPDLHSELNLSSLELGDSALYFCASSVETGSYNEQFFGPGTRLTVL.

The chain has TRBV5-1 and TRBJ2-7, with 10 bases matching TRBD1. CDR1 SGHRS and CDR2 YFSETQ come from the germline V gene. V lost 0 bases and J lost 7; bases outside the gene matches: 7. The CDR3 runs 15 residues. CDR3 in amino acids: CASSLGTGTGEEQYF. The CDR3 nucleotides read TGCGCCAGCAGCTTGGGGACCGGGACAGGGGAAGAGCAGTACTTC.

The genes are TRBV9 and TRBJ2-7, with D perhaps TRBD2 (6 bases). This CDR3 is 15 amino acids long. The V end was cut by 0 bases, the J end by 2 bases, with 12 bases between. The germline gives CDR1 SGDLS, CDR2 YYNGEE. CDR3 sequence: CASSVAGRTTYEQYF. The CDR3 coding sequence is TGTGCCAGCAGCGTAGCCGGCAGGACTACCTACGAGCAGTACTTC.

The chain carries TRBV7-3 and TRBJ1-2; unclear D gene. The CDR3 sequence is 15 residues long. Germline V gene data show CDR1 as SGHTA and CDR2 as FQGTGA. Trimming removed 3 bases from V and 4 bases from J, with 15 bases in between. CDR3 sequence: CASSLPGGSIYGYTF. The CDR3 region has the DNA TGTGCCAGCAGCTTGCCCGGAGGCAGTATCTATGGCTACACCTTC.

The chain carries TRBV2 and TRBJ2-3, with TRBD1 matching 10 bases. Germline CDR1 and CDR2: SNHLY and FYNNEI. This CDR3 region has 15 residues. Trimming at V came to 4 bases and at J to 4 bases, leaving 5 bases not matched to a gene. CDR3 amino acids: CASSVDRGLSDTQYF. CDR3 nucleotides: TGTGCCAGCAGTGTTGACAGGGGGCTATCAGATACGCAGTATTTT.

This clone came up once. The chain uses TRBV6-5 and TRBJ1-1, with TRBD1 identical over 10 bases. This CDR3 spans 15 amino acids. Germline CDR1 MNHEY, CDR2 SVGAGI. The junction had 9 bases not matched to a gene; V was cut back by 5 bases and J by 6 bases. The CDR3 loop reads CASSTRQGALSEAFF. For the CDR3, the DNA is TGTGCCAGCAGTACAAGACAGGGGGCGTTATCTGAAGCTTTCTTT.

The chain uses TRBV19 and TRBJ1-5, with TRBD1 identical over 7 bases. The CDR3 is 18 amino acids. J gave up 0 bases and V 5 bases, and 13 bases lay outside the gene matches. Germline V gives CDR1 LNHDA, CDR2 SQIVND (reference sequence). Here the CDR3 DNA reads TGTGCCAGTAGTCCCCCCGGGACAGAAAGTTATAGCAATCAGCCCCAGCATTTT. This sequence encodes CASSPPGTESYSNQPQHF.

The V gene is TRBV18, the J gene TRBJ2-1; D uncertain. The germline V gene encodes CDR1 KGHSH and CDR2 LQKENI. Deletions cut 0 bases from V and 7 bases from J, with 7 bases between. The CDR3 is made up of 13 amino acids. Here the CDR3 reads CASSPPSRNEQFF. Here the CDR3 DNA reads TGTGCCAGCTCACCACCGTCTAGAAATGAGCAGTTCTTC.

This clone has a handful of counts. The chain recombines TRBV19 with TRBJ1-2; perhaps TRBD1 as D (6 bases). The CDR3 totals 12 residues. Germline V gene data show CDR1 as LNHDA and CDR2 as SQIVND (reference sequence). The V end was cut by 6 bases, the J end by 4 bases, with 9 bases between. CDR3 residues: CASRDSPYGYTF. CDR3 DNA: TGTGCCAGTAGGGACAGCCCCTATGGCTACACCTTC.

V and J are TRBV7-8 and TRBJ2-1; 11 nucleotides agree with TRBD2. This CDR3 has 13 residues. The V gene's germline CDR1 is SGHVS and CDR2 FQNEAQ. J gave up 9 bases and V 5 bases, and 3 bases lay outside the gene matches. The CDR3 bases are TGTGCCAGCAGCAGCACTAGCGGGAGTGAGCAGTTCTTC. Its translation is CASSSTSGSEQFF.

CDR3 DNA: TGTGCCAGCAGTACGGGACAGCGGAACACTGAAGCTTTCTTT. Translated, it gives CASSTGQRNTEAFF. This chain uses TRBV2 with TRBJ1-1, with 7 bases that match TRBD1. The germline V gene has CDR1 SNHLY and CDR2 FYNNEI. The CDR3 loop spans 14 amino acids. J gave up 1 base and V 5 bases, and 4 bases lay outside the gene matches.

This clone was recorded a few times. The chain combines TRBV5-6 with TRBJ1-1; a weak D match, TRBD1 (5 bases). Trimming took 2 bases from V and 11 from J, leaving 10 bases between them. The CDR3 runs to 11 residues. CDR1 and CDR2 from the germline V gene are SGHDT and YYEEEE. The CDR3 loop reads CASSFGAKAFF. In DNA form, the CDR3 reads TGTGCCAGCAGCTTTGGGGCCAAGGCTTTCTTT.

This chain connects TRBV4-2 to TRBJ2-6; TRBD2 agrees at 15 bases. With V trimmed by 2 bases and J by 1 base, 15 bases remained unmatched. This CDR3 region has 23 residues. Germline V CDR1 and CDR2: LGHNA, YNFKEQ. The CDR3 DNA sequence: TGTGCCAGCAGCCAAAGGACTAGCGGGGGGGGAACCCTCGTAGGTTCTGGGGCCAACGTCCTGACTTTC. As protein: CASSQRTSGGGTLVGSGANVLTF.

This rearrangement joins TRBV6-6 to TRBJ1-1; perhaps TRBD1 as D (6 bases). From germline, CDR1 is MNHNY and CDR2 SVGAGI (reference sequence). V was pared by 4 bases and J by 4 bases, with 13 bases between. This CDR3 has 14 amino acids. The CDR3 region has the DNA TGTGCCAGCAGTTTCCCAGGGGTTCCCACTGAAGCTTTCTTT. Its translation: CASSFPGVPTEAFF.

The chain employs TRBV23-1 and TRBJ1-1; no reliable D call. TRBV23-1 falls under the ORF class, with uncertain function. Trimming stripped 2 bases from V and 1 base from J, with 5 bases between. CDR3 size: 13 residues. Written as DNA, the CDR3 is TGCGCCAGCAGTCAAATCAGGAACACTGAAGCTTTCTTT. Protein product: CASSQIRNTEAFF.

The V and J genes are TRBV11-3 and TRBJ2-7; D call uncertain. The CDR3 is made up of 13 amino acids. V lost 4 bases and J lost 3, with 10 bases in between. Per germline, CDR1 SGHNT and CDR2 YENEEA. In nucleotides, the CDR3 is TGTGCCAGCAGCTCCAGGCATGGCTACGAGCAGTACTTC. This codes for CASSSRHGYEQYF.

The rearrangement joins TRBV9 to TRBJ2-3; 8 bases are shared with TRBD2. The length of the CDR3 is 15 residues. The germline V gene has CDR1 SGDLS and CDR2 YYNGEE. V lost 0 bases and J lost 6; bases outside the gene matches: 6. CDR3 in amino acids: CASSVDPTGGDTQYF. DNA for the CDR3: TGTGCCAGCAGCGTAGACCCGACGGGGGGGGATACGCAGTATTTT.

The chain links TRBV4-3 to TRBJ2-1, with 8 bases matching TRBD1. The germline V gene has CDR1 LGHNA and CDR2 YSLEER. The V segment lost 4 bases and the J segment 9 bases; nucleotides outside the gene matches: 8. The CDR3 sequence is 14 residues long. DNA of the CDR3: TGCGCCAGCAGCCCCGGGTCAGGGGGCGGTGAGCAGTTCTTC. This translates into CASSPGSGGGEQFF.

This chain joins TRBV11-1 and TRBJ2-7; 7 bases line up with TRBD2. The CDR3 has 13 residues. Germline assignment: CDR1 SGHAT and CDR2 FQDESV (reference sequence). With V trimmed by 5 bases and J by 1 base, 2 bases remained unmatched. The chain's CDR3 is CASSPSGSYEQYF. In nucleotides, the CDR3 is TGTGCCAGCAGCCCTAGCGGTTCCTACGAGCAGTACTTC.

The genes are TRBV7-8 and TRBJ2-1, with D possibly matching TRBD1 (6 bases). Trimming shortened V by 6 bases and J by 6 bases, and 12 bases separated the two germline ends. This CDR3 is 13 amino acids long. Per the germline V gene, CDR1 is SGHVS and CDR2 is FQNEAQ. Here the CDR3 DNA reads TGTGCCAGCAGTTCCACAGGGATCAATGAGCAGTTCTTC. Protein sequence: CASSSTGINEQFF.

This chain joins TRBV30 and TRBJ2-5; 7 bases match TRBD2. Germline-derived CDR1 and CDR2 are GTSNPN and SVGIG (reference sequence). Trimming took 2 bases from V and 3 from J; bases not matched to a gene: 3. The CDR3 runs to 13 residues. In nucleotides, the CDR3 is TGTGCCTGGAGTCCTGGGGGGGAAGAGACCCAGTACTTC. Translating gives CAWSPGGEETQYF.

The chain combines TRBV19 with TRBJ1-5, with D unresolved. The germline gives CDR1 LNHDA, CDR2 SQIVND (reference sequence). This CDR3 is built from 12 residues. Trimming stripped 2 bases from V and 6 bases from J, with 5 bases between. The CDR3, as DNA: TGTGCCAGTAGTATACCCTCTCAGCCCCAGCATTTT. It specifies CASSIPSQPQHF.

The rearrangement links TRBV14 to TRBJ2-1; 9 bases match TRBD2. The germline gives CDR1 SGHDN, CDR2 FVKESK. This CDR3 spans 16 amino acids. The V gene end was trimmed by 0 bases and the J gene end by 8 bases; junction bases not matched to a gene: 8. CDR3 sequence: CASSQDRTSGWDEQFF. Written as DNA, the CDR3 is TGTGCCAGCAGCCAAGATAGAACTAGCGGGTGGGATGAGCAGTTCTTC.

The chain is built from TRBV25-1 and TRBJ2-7; D gene unclear. V lost 6 bases and J lost 3, with 6 bases in between. CDR1 MGHDK and CDR2 SYGVNS come from the germline V gene. This CDR3 has 11 residues. The CDR3, as DNA: TGTGCCAGCAGCCTAGTCTACGAGCAGTACTTC. Its protein product is CASSLVYEQYF.

The CDR3 loop reads CASSPGYNQPQHF. CDR3 DNA sequence: TGTGCCAGCAGTCCAGGGTACAATCAGCCCCAGCATTTT. V gene TRBV27 combines with J gene TRBJ1-5; a weak D match, TRBD1 (5 bases). Germline V gene data show CDR1 as MNHEY and CDR2 as SMNVEV (reference sequence). The CDR3 consists of 13 residues. The V end was cut by 5 bases, the J end by 3 bases, with 8 bases between.